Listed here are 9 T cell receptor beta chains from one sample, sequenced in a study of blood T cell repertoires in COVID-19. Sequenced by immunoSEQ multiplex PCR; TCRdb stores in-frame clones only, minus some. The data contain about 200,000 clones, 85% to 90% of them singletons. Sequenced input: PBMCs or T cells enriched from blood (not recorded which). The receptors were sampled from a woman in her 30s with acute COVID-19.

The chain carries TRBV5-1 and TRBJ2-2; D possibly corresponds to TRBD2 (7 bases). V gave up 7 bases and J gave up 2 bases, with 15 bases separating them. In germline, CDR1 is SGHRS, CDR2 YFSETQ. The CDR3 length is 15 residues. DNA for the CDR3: TGCGCCAGCGCCCGCGGGGGCCTAAACACCGGGGAGCTGTTTTTT. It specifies CASARGGLNTGELFF.

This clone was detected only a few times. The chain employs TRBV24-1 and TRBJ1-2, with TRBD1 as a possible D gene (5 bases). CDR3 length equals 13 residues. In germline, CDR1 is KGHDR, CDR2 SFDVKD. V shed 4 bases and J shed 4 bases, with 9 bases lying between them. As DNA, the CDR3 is TGTGCCACCAGTGAGGGGGAGGCCTATGGCTACACCTTC. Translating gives CATSEGEAYGYTF.

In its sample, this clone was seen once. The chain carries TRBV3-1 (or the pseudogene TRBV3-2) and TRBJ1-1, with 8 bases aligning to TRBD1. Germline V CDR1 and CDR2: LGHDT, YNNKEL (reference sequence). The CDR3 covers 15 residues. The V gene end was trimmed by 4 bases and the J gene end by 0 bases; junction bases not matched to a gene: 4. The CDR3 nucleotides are TGTGCCAGCAGCCTCCGGACAGGGTTGAACACTGAAGCTTTCTTT. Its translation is CASSLRTGLNTEAFF.

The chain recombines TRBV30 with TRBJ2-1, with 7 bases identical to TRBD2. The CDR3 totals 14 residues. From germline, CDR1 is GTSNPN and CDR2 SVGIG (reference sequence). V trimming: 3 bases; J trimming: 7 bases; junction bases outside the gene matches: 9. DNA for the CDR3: TGTGCCTGGAGCTCGGGGGGTGGTGGGAATGAGCAGTTCTTC. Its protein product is CAWSSGGGGNEQFF. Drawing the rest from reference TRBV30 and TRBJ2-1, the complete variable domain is SQTIHQWPATLVQPVGSPLSLECTVEGTSNPNLYWYRQAAGRGLQLLFYSVGIGQISSEVPQNLSASRPQDRQFILSSKKLLLSDSGFYLCAWSSGGGGNEQFFGPGTRLTVL.

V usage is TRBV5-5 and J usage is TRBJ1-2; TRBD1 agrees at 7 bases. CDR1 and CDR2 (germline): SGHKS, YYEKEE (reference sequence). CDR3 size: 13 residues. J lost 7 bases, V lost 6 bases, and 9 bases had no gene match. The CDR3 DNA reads TGTGCCAGCACCGAGACAGGGCTTCCTGGCTACACCTTC. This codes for CASTETGLPGYTF.

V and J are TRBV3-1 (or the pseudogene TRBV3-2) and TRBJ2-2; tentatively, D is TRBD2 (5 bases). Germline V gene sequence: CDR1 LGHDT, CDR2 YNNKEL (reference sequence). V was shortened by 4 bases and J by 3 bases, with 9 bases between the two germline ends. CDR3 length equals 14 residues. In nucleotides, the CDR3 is TGTGCCAGCAGCCCCACGCGGGACACCGGGGAGCTGTTTTTT. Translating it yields CASSPTRDTGELFF.

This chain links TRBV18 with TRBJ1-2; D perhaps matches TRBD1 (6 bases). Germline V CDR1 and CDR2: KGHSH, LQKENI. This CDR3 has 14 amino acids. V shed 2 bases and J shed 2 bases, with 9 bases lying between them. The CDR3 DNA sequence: TGTGCCAGCTCACCAGACAGGCTCAACTATGGCTACACCTTC. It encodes CASSPDRLNYGYTF.

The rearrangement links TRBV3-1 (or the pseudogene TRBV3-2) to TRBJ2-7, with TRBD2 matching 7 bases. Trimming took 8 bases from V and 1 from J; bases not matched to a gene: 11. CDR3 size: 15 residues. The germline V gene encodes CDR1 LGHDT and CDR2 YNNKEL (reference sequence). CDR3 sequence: CASSRGGEGSYEQYF. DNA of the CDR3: TGTGCCAGCTCCAGAGGTGGGGAGGGATCCTACGAGCAGTACTTC.

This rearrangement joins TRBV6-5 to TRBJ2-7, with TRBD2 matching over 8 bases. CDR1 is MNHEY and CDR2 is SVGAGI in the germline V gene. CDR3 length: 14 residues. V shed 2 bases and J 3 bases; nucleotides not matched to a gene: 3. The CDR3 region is CASSYRSGGYEQYF. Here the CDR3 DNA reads TGTGCCAGCAGTTACCGCAGCGGGGGCTACGAGCAGTACTTC.